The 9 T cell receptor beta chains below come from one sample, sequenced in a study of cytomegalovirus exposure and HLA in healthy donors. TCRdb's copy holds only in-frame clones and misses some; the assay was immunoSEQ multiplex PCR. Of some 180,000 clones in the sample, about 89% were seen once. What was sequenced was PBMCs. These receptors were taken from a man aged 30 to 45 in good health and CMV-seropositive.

Here the CDR3 reads CAWSEDGFYEQYF. CDR3 coding DNA: TGTGCCTGGAGTGAGGACGGATTCTACGAGCAGTACTTC. J is TRBJ2-7 and V is TRBV30; D is undetermined. CDR1 and CDR2 from the germline V gene are GTSNPN and SVGIG (reference sequence). The CDR3 is 13 residues long. Trimming took off 1 base at V and 3 bases at J, with 10 bases between the two ends.

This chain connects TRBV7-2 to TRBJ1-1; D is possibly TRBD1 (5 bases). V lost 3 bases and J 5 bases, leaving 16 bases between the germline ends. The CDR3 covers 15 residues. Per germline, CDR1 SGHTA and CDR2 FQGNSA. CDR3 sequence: CASSFPQGGGTEAFF. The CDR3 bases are TGTGCCAGCAGCTTCCCGCAGGGAGGTGGAACTGAAGCTTTCTTT.

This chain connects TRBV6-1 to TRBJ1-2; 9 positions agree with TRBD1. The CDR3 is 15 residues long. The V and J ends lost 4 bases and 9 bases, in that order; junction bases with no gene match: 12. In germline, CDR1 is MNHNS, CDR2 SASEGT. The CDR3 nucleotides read TGTGCCAGCAGTGCAGGAAGGGGACAGGGAAGAAGCTACACCTTC. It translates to CASSAGRGQGRSYTF.

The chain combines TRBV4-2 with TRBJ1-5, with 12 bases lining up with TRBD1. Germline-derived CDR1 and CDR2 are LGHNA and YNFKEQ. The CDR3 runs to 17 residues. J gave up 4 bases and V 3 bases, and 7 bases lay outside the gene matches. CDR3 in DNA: TGTGCCAGCAGCCAGGGACCGGGACAGGGGGCGAATCAGCCCCAGCATTTT. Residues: CASSQGPGQGANQPQHF.

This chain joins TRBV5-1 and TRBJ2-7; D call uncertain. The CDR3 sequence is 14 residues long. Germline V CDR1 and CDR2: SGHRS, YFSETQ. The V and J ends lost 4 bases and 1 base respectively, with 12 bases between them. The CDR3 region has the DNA TGCGCCAGCAGCCCTTTGGCCAATTCCTACGAGCAGTACTTC. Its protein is CASSPLANSYEQYF.

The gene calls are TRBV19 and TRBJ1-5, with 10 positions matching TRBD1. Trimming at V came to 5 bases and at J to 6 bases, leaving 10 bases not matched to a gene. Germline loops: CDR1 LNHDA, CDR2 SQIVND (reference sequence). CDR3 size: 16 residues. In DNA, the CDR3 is TGTGCCAGTAGTCCCCAGGACAGGGGGAAGGGTCAGCCCCAGCATTTT. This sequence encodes CASSPQDRGKGQPQHF.

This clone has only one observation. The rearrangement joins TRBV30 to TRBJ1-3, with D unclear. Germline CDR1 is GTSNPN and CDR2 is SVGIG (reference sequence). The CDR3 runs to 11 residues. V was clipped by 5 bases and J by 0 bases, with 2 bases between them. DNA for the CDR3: TGTGCCTGGGACTCTGGAAACACCATATATTTT. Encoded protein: CAWDSGNTIYF.

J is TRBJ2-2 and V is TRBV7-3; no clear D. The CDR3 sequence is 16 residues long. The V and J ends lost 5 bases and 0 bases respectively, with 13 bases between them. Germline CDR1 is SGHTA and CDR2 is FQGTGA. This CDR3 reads CASSPIPGANTGELFF. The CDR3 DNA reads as TGTGCCAGCAGCCCGATTCCGGGCGCGAACACCGGGGAGCTGTTTTTT. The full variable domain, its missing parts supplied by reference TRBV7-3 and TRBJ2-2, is GAGVSQTPSNKVTEKGKYVELRCDPISGHTALYWYRQSLGQGPEFLIYFQGTGAADDSGLPNDRFFAVRPEGSVSTLKIQRTERGDSAVYLCASSPIPGANTGELFFGEGSRLTVL.

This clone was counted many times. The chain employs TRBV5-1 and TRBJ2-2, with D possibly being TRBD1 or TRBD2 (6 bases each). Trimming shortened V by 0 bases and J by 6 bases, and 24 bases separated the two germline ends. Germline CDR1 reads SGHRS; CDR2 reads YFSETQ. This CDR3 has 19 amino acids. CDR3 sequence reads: CASSLETGGAQVSAGELFF. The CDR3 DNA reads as TGCGCCAGCAGCTTGGAGACAGGAGGGGCACAAGTTTCGGCCGGGGAGCTGTTTTTT.